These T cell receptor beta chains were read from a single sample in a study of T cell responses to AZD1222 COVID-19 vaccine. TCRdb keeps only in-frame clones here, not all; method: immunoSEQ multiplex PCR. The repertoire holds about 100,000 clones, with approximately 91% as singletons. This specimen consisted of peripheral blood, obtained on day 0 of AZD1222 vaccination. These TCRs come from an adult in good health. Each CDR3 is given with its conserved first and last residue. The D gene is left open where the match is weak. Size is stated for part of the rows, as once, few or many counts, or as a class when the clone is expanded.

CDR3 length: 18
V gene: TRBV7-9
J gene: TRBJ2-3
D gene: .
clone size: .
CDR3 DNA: TGTGCCAGCAGCTCAATAGGGGGCGTTGGGACTTACACAGATACGCAGTATTTT
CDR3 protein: CASSSIGGVGTYTDTQYF

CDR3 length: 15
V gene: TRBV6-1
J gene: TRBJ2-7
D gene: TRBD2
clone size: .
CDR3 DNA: TGTGCCAGCAGTGAAGAGGCGGGAGGGTCCTACGAGCAGTACTTC
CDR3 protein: CASSEEAGGSYEQYF

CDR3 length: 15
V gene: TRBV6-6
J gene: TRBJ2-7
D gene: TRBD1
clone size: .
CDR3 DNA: TGTGCCAGCGGGTCCGGGACAGGGAACTCCTACGAGCAGTACTTC
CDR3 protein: CASGSGTGNSYEQYF

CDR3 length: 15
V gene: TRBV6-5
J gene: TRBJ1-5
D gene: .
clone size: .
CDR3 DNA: TGTGCCAGCAGTCGAGCTGCAGATGGCAATCAGCCCCAGCATTTT
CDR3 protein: CASSRAADGNQPQHF

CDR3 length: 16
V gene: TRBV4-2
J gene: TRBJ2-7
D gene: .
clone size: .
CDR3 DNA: TGTGCCAGCAGCCAAACCCCCAGGGGCATCGCCTACGAGCAGTACTTC
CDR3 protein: CASSQTPRGIAYEQYF

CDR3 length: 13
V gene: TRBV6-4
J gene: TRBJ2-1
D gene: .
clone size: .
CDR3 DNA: TGTGCCAGCAGTGAGACAACTAGAAGTGAGCAGTTCTTC
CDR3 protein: CASSETTRSEQFF

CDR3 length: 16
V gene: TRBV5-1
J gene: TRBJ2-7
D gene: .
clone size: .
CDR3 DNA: TGCGCCAGCAGCTGGGCGGGGCGCAGTGACTCCTACGAGCAGTACTTC
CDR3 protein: CASSWAGRSDSYEQYF

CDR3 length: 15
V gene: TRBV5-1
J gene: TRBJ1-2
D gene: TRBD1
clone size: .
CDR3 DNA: TGCGCCAGCCGCGGACAGGCCCATTTTAACTATGGCTACACCTTC
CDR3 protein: CASRGQAHFNYGYTF

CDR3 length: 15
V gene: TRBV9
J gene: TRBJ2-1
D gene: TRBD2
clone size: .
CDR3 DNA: TGTGCCAGCAGCGTAGCTAGCGGAGGTTCCAATGAGCAGTTCTTC
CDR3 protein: CASSVASGGSNEQFF

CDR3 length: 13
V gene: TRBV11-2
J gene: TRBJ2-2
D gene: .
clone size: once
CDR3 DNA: TGTGCCAGCACGCCAAGGAGCGGCGGGGAGCTGTTTTTT
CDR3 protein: CASTPRSGGELFF

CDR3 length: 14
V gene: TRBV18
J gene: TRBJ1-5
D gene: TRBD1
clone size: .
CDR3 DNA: TGTGCCAGCTCAGAACAGGGGATCAATCAGCCCCAGCATTTT
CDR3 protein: CASSEQGINQPQHF

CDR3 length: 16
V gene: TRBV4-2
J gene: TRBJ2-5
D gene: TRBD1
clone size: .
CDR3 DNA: TGTGCCAGCAGCCAAGATAAGGGACAGGGGGCGGAGACCCAGTACTTC
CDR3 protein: CASSQDKGQGAETQYF

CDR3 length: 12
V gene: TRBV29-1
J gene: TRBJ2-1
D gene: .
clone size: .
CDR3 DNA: TGCAGCGTTCAAAGGGGGGGAGTTGAGCAGTTCTTC
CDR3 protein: CSVQRGGVEQFF

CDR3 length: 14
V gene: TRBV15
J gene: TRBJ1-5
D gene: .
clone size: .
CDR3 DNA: TGTGCCACCAGCCGAGGGGGGGGCAATCAGCCCCAGCATTTT
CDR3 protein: CATSRGGGNQPQHF

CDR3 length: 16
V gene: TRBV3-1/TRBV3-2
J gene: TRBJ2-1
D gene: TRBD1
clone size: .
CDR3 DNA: TGTGCCAGCAGCCCTCGGGAACAGGGGGCCTACAATGAGCAGTTCTTC
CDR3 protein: CASSPREQGAYNEQFF

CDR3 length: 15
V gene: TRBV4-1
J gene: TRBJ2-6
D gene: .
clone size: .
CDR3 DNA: TGCGCCAGCAGCCAAGCAGTGATCGGGGCCAACGTCCTGACTTTC
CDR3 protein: CASSQAVIGANVLTF

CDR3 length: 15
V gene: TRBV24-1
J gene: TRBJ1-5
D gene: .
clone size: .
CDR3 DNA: TGTGCCACCAGCGAGGGGGACGTTAGCAATCAGCCCCAGCATTTT
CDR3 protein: CATSEGDVSNQPQHF

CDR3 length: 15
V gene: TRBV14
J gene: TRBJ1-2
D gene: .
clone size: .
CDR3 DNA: TGTGCCAGCAGCCAAAATCACGGGGCCGTGTATGGCTACACCTTC
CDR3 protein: CASSQNHGAVYGYTF

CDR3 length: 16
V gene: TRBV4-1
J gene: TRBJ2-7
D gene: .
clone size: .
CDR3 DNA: TGCGCCAGCAGCCAATACTGGGAGAGCCGGGGATACGAGCAGTACTTC
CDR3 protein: CASSQYWESRGYEQYF

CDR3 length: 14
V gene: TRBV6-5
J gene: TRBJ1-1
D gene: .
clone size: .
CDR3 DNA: TGTGCCAGCACCCTCGGACAGATGAACACTGAAGCTTTCTTT
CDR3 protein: CASTLGQMNTEAFF

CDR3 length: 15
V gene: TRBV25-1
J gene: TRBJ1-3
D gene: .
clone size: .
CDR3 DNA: TGTGCCAGCAGTGATCGGGAAAGCTCTGGAAACACCATATATTTT
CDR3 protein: CASSDRESSGNTIYF

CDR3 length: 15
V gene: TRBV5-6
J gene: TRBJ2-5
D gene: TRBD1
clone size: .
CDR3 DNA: TGTGCCAGCAGCTTGCCACAGGGGGTCGAAGAGACCCAGTACTTC
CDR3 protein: CASSLPQGVEETQYF

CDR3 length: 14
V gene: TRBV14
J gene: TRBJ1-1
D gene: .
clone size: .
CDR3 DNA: TGTGCCAGCAGCCAAGATGCGGGGGAAACTGAAGCTTTCTTT
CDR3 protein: CASSQDAGETEAFF

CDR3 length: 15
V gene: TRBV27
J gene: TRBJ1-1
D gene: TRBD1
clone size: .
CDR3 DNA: TGTGCCAGCAGTTGGACAGGGGGCATCGACACTGAAGCTTTCTTT
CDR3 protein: CASSWTGGIDTEAFF

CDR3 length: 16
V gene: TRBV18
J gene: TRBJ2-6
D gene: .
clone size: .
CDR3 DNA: TGTGCCAGCTCACCACGGGGCAGGGCTGGGGCCAACGTCCTGACTTTC
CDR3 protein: CASSPRGRAGANVLTF

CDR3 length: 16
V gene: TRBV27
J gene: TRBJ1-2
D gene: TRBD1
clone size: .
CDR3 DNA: TGTGCCAGCAGACTCAAGGGACAGTCAAGTGTCTATGGCTACACCTTC
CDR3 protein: CASRLKGQSSVYGYTF

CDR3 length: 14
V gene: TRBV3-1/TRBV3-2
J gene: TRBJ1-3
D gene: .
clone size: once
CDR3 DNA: TGTGCCAGCAGCCAAAGGGGGAGTGGAAACACCATATATTTT
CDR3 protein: CASSQRGSGNTIYF

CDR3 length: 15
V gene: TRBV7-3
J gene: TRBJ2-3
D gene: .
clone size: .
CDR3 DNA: TGTGCCAGCAGCCTCCGACGTGCCGATACAGATACGCAGTATTTT
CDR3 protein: CASSLRRADTDTQYF

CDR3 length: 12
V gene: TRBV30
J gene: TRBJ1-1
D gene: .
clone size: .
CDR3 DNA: TGTGCCTGGAGTGCACCCCCCTCAGAAGCTTTCTTT
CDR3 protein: CAWSAPPSEAFF

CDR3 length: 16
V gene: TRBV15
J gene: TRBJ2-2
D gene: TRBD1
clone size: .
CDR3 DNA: TGTGCCACCAGCGGGAGACAGGGCTGGAACACCGGGGAGCTGTTTTTT
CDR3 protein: CATSGRQGWNTGELFF

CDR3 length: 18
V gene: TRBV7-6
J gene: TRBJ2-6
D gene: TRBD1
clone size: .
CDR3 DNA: TGTGCCAGCAGCTTAGTAGGACAGGGCCGTTCTGGGGCCAACGTCCTGACTTTC
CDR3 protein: CASSLVGQGRSGANVLTF

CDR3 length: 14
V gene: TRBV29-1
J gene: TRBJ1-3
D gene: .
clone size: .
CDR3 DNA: TGCAGCGTTCTTTTAACAGGGTCCGGAAACACCATATATTTT
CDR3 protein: CSVLLTGSGNTIYF

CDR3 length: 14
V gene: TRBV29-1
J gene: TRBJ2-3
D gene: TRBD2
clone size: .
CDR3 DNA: TGCAGCGTTGGCCTAGCGGGGTCCTCAGATACGCAGTATTTT
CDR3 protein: CSVGLAGSSDTQYF

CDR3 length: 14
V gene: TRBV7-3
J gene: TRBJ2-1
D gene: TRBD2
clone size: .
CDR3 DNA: TGTGCCAGCAGCTTGGCGGGAGAGTTCAATGAGCAGTTCTTC
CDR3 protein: CASSLAGEFNEQFF

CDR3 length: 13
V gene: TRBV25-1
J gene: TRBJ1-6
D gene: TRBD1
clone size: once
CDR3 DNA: TGTGCCAGCAGAGACAGGGGGGATTCACCCCTCCACTTT
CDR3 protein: CASRDRGDSPLHF

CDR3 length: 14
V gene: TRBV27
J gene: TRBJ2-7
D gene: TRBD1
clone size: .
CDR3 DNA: TGTGCCAGCACCCCCCAGGGGGCTTTCGACGAGCAGTACTTC
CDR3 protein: CASTPQGAFDEQYF

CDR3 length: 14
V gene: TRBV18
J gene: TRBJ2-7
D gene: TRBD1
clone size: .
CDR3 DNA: TGTGCCAGCTCACCCGGGACAGGGTCCTACGAGCAGTACTTC
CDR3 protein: CASSPGTGSYEQYF

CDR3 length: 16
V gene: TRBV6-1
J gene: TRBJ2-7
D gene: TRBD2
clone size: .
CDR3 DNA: TGTGCCAGCAGTGAAGCTAGCGGGAGCCAGCTCTACGAGCAGTACTTC
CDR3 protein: CASSEASGSQLYEQYF

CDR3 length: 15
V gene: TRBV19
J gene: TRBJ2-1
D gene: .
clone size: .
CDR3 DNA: TGTGCCAGTAGTATGGACTACGGGAGTGACAATGAGCAGTTCTTC
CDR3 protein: CASSMDYGSDNEQFF

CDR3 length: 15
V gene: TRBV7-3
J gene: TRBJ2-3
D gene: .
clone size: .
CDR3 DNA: TGTGCCAGCGGAGGACGGGACACGTTCACAGATACGCAGTATTTT
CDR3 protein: CASGGRDTFTDTQYF

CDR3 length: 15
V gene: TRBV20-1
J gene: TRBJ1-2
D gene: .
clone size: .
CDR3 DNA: TGCAGTGCCAGTCCCCCATATAGGGGGGACTATGGCTACACCTTC
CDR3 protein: CSASPPYRGDYGYTF

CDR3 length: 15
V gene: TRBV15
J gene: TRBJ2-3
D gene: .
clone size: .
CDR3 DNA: TGTGCCACCAGCAGAGGGGACGGGATGACAGATACGCAGTATTTT
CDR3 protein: CATSRGDGMTDTQYF

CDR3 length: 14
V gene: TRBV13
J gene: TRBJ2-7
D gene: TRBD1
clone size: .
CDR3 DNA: TGTGCCAGCTGGCGACAGGGGGATCCCTACGAGCAGTACTTC
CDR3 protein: CASWRQGDPYEQYF

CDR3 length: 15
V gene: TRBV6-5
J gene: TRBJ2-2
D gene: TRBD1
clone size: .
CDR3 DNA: TGTGCCAGCACTTTAAACAGGGGGCAGGACGGGGAGCTGTTTTTT
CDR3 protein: CASTLNRGQDGELFF

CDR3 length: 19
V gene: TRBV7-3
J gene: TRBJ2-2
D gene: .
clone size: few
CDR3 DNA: TGTGCCAGCAGCCCGCGGTCTAGTGAGCCTCAATGGAACCCCGGGGAGCTGTTTTTT
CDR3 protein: CASSPRSSEPQWNPGELFF

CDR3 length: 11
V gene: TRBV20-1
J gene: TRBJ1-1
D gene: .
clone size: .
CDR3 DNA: TGCAGTGCTAGGGTGGGGTTTGAAGCTTTCTTT
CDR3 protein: CSARVGFEAFF

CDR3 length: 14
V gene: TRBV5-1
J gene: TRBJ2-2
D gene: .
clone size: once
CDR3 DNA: TGCGCCAGCGAAGACACTCCGAACACCGGGGAGCTGTTTTTT
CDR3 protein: CASEDTPNTGELFF

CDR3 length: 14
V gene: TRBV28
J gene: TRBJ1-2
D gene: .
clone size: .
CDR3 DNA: TGTGCCAGCAACATCGGGGGGCGGATCTATGGCTACACCTTC
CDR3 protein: CASNIGGRIYGYTF

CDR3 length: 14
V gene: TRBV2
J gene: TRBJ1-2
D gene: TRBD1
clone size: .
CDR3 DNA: TGTGCCAGCAGTCAGACAGGGGGCGGCTATGGCTACACCTTC
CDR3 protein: CASSQTGGGYGYTF

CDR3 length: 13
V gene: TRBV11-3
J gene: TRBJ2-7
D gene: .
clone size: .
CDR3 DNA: TGTGCCAGCAGCCACGTTGGGGGTTTCGAGCAGTACTTC
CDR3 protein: CASSHVGGFEQYF

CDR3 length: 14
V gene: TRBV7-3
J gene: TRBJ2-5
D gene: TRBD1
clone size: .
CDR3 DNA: TGTGCCAGCAGCCACGGACAGGGAGGAGAGACCCAGTACTTC
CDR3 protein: CASSHGQGGETQYF

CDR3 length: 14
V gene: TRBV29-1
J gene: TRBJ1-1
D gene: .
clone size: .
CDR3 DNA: TGCAGCGTTGAAGCGGGGCCGCAGAACACTGAAGCTTTCTTT
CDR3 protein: CSVEAGPQNTEAFF

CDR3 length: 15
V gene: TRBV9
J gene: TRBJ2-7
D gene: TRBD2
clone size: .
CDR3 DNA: TGTGCCAGCAGCCCTAGCGGGAGCTCGATCTACGAGCAGTACTTC
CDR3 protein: CASSPSGSSIYEQYF